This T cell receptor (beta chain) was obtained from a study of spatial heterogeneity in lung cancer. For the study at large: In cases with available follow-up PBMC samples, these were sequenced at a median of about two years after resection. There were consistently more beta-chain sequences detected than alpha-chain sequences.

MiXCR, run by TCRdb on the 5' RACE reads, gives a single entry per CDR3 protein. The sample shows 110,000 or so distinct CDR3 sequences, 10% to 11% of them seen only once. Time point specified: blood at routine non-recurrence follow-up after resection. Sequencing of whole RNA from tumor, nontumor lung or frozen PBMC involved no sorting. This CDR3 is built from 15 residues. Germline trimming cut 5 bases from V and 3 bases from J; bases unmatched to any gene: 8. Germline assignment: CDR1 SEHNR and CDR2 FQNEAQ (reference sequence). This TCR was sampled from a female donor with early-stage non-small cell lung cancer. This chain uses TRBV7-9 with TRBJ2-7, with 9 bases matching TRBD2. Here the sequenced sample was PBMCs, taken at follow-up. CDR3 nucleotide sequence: TGTGCCAGCAGCACCACTAGCGGGTTGGGCTACGAGCAGTACTTC. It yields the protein CASSTTSGLGYEQYF.